This T cell receptor beta chain was observed in a study of OX40 agonist ivuxolimab in advanced cancers. Study background: The patients' treatment was ivuxolimab, an agonistic anti-OX40 (CD134) antibody. Three partial responders included one hepatocellular carcinoma patient and two cutaneous melanoma patients. Intravenous ivuxolimab was administered to patients every 2 weeks at 0.01 to 10 mg/kg.

Blood got drawn at baseline, again on cycle 4 day 1, and then on cycle 7 day 1. Here immunoSEQ multiplex PCR was the method, and the copy in TCRdb shows in-frame clones only, minus some. This table holds 25,000 to 30,000 clones, almost 80% found once. The sequencing here drew on CD4+ or CD8+ T cells sorted from blood, taken in a trial of the OX40 agonist ivuxolimab. This receptor was taken from an adult with an advanced solid tumor such as melanoma, head and neck, liver or kidney cancer.

CDR3 in DNA: TGTGCCAGTAGTATTTGGACAGGGGGGAGACAGCCCCAGCATTTT. Its translation is CASSIWTGGRQPQHF. The rearrangement joins TRBV19 to TRBJ1-5, with 10 positions matching TRBD1. V was clipped by 3 bases and J by 7 bases; unmatched bases: 6. CDR3 length equals 15 residues. CDR1 is LNHDA, CDR2 SQIVND, per germline (reference sequence).